These 27 T cell receptor beta chains were sequenced from one sample in a study of blood T cell repertoires in COVID-19 (dated by TCRdb to 2020 to 2021). The library was made by the immunoSEQ multiplex PCR assay. The source is immuneACCESS, and TCRdb retained only in-frame sequences with V and J called. Part of the clones is not carried over; for the studies checked, unresolved V genes explain less than half of this, and the remainder is unexplained. The sample table lists a few hundred thousand clones, 90% of them with a count of one. Under 0.7% of the sample comes from the top ten. The sequenced sample consisted of PBMCs or T cells enriched from blood (not recorded which). The origin of the receptors is a man aged 18 to 29 who had recovered from COVID-19.

The chain uses TRBV24-1 and TRBJ2-3; TRBD2 matches 11 bases. There are 14 residues in the CDR3. The ends lost 9 bases at V and 2 bases at J; junction bases unmatched: 3. Germline CDR1 is KGHDR and CDR2 is SFDVKD. This CDR3 is CATVAGGDTDTQYF. CDR3 in DNA: TGTGCCACCGTAGCGGGAGGGGACACAGATACGCAGTATTTT.

The CDR3 DNA reads as TGCGCCAGCAGCTTAACCTACCATGAAAAACTGTTTTTT. Translated, it gives CASSLTYHEKLFF. This chain joins TRBV5-1 and TRBJ1-4, with no clear D. The length of the CDR3 is 13 residues. Germline CDR1 and CDR2: SGHRS and YFSETQ. Trimming took 2 bases from V and 6 from J, leaving 8 bases between them.

The chain uses TRBV5-4 and TRBJ2-5; 8 nucleotides agree with TRBD2. The ends lost 4 bases at V and 2 bases at J; junction bases unmatched: 10. The germline V gene encodes CDR1 SGHNT and CDR2 YYREEE (reference sequence). This CDR3 is built from 16 residues. CDR3 protein: CASSPSGGAPQETQYF. In DNA form, the CDR3 reads TGTGCCAGCAGCCCCTCGGGAGGGGCCCCTCAAGAGACCCAGTACTTC.

This chain joins TRBV11-2 and TRBJ2-5, with D unclear. There are 15 residues in the CDR3. Per germline, CDR1 SGHAT and CDR2 FQNNGV. V was cut by 8 bases and J by 4 bases, with 20 bases left in between. The CDR3 here is CASAQTPVGPETQYF. For the CDR3, the DNA is TGTGCCAGCGCCCAAACTCCGGTGGGCCCAGAGACCCAGTACTTC.

The chain carries TRBV4-1 and TRBJ1-1; 7 nucleotides align to TRBD1. The CDR3 loop spans 17 amino acids. In germline, CDR1 is MGHRA, CDR2 YSYEKL. J was trimmed by 0 bases and V by 3 bases; bases with no gene match: 10. Here the CDR3 reads CASSQEGTALLNTEAFF. CDR3 nucleotide sequence: TGCGCCAGCAGCCAGGAAGGGACAGCTCTTCTGAACACTGAAGCTTTCTTT.

The rearrangement uses TRBV18 and TRBJ2-7; 8 bases line up with TRBD1. Germline trimming cut 3 bases from V and 2 bases from J; bases unmatched to any gene: 3. The CDR3 runs 14 residues. Germline CDR1 reads KGHSH; CDR2 reads LQKENI. CDR3 bases: TGTGCCAGCTCACCTCAGGGGGCTACCTACGAGCAGTACTTC. Protein: CASSPQGATYEQYF.

This clone appeared a single time. The rearrangement links TRBV14 to TRBJ1-4; D is uncertain. This CDR3 comprises 16 residues. CDR1 is SGHDN, CDR2 FVKESK, per germline. The V and J ends lost 4 bases and 3 bases respectively, with 15 bases between them. The CDR3 nucleotides are TGTGCCAGCAGCCCCGGGGTACGGGCCTCTAATGAAAAACTGTTTTTT. Its translation: CASSPGVRASNEKLFF. Full variable domain (outside the CDR3, taken from reference TRBV14 and TRBJ1-4): EAGVTQFPSHSVIEKGQTVTLRCDPISGHDNLYWYRRVMGKEIKFLLHFVKESKQDESGMPNNRFLAERTGGTYSTLKVQPAELEDSGVYFCASSPGVRASNEKLFFGSGTQLSVL.

The V and J genes are TRBV14 and TRBJ2-7, with a weak D call TRBD1 (5 bases). V was pared by 1 base and J by 2 bases, with 12 bases between. This CDR3 comprises 15 residues. CDR1 is SGHDN, CDR2 FVKESK, per germline. CDR3 residues: CASSQGQGSPYEQYF. Written as DNA, the CDR3 is TGTGCCAGCAGCCAAGGGCAGGGATCCCCCTACGAGCAGTACTTC.

In this sample, this clone turned up a few times. The chain couples TRBV6-5 to TRBJ2-2; TRBD1 agrees at 8 bases. The CDR3 covers 15 residues. From germline, CDR1 is MNHEY and CDR2 SVGAGI. The ends lost 6 bases at V and 3 bases at J; junction bases unmatched: 6. The CDR3 is CASSLDRGYTGELFF. CDR3 bases: TGTGCCAGCAGCCTCGACAGGGGTTACACCGGGGAGCTGTTTTTT.

This chain connects TRBV5-4 to TRBJ1-3, with 7 bases matching TRBD1. The J segment lost 0 bases and the V segment lost 4 bases, leaving 4 bases of the junction unmatched. This CDR3 has 15 residues. The germline V gene has CDR1 SGHNT and CDR2 YYREEE (reference sequence). This CDR3 reads CASSPGDSSGNTIYF. CDR3 nucleotide sequence: TGTGCCAGCAGCCCGGGGGACAGCTCTGGAAACACCATATATTTT.

This rearrangement joins TRBV5-1 to TRBJ2-3, with D tentatively TRBD1 (6 bases). Trimming left V 1 base short and J 6 bases short, with 15 bases between. CDR3 size: 15 residues. CDR1 is SGHRS and CDR2 is YFSETQ in the germline V gene. Written as DNA, the CDR3 is TGCGCCAGCAGCTTGTTAGCCAGGGGTGCGGATACGCAGTATTTT. It translates to CASSLLARGADTQYF.

The CDR3 spells CASSLLQGDGAEAFF. CDR3 sequence (DNA): TGTGCCAGCAGTTTATTGCAGGGGGATGGGGCTGAAGCTTTCTTT. The genes are TRBV28 and TRBJ1-1, with TRBD1 matching over 7 bases. CDR3 length: 15 residues. From germline, CDR1 is MDHEN and CDR2 SYDVKM. V was pared by 1 base and J by 6 bases, with 8 bases of the junction left unmatched.

The chain uses TRBV14 and TRBJ2-7; the match to TRBD1 covers 8 bases. The trim removed 6 bases at V and 6 bases at J, leaving 7 bases unmatched. Germline V gene sequence: CDR1 SGHDN, CDR2 FVKESK. The CDR3 has 13 residues. CDR3 sequence: CASRPDDRGEQYF. The DNA of the CDR3 is TGTGCCAGCAGACCAGACGACAGGGGCGAGCAGTACTTC. Full variable domain (outside the CDR3, taken from reference TRBV14 and TRBJ2-7): EAGVTQFPSHSVIEKGQTVTLRCDPISGHDNLYWYRRVMGKEIKFLLHFVKESKQDESGMPNNRFLAERTGGTYSTLKVQPAELEDSGVYFCASRPDDRGEQYFGPGTRLTVT.

The chain recombines TRBV27 with TRBJ1-2; a weak D match, TRBD1 (6 bases). This CDR3 has 15 amino acids. The germline V gene encodes CDR1 MNHEY and CDR2 SMNVEV (reference sequence). V dropped 5 bases and J dropped 7 bases, with 20 bases sitting between them. CDR3 nucleotide sequence: TGTGCCAGCAGTATACCCGAGGGGGAGCCCCTTGGCTACACCTTC. The encoded protein is CASSIPEGEPLGYTF.

The chain is built from TRBV5-1 and TRBJ1-6; a weak D match, TRBD1 (6 bases). Germline values: CDR1 SGHRS, CDR2 YFSETQ. The CDR3 consists of 15 residues. Trimming removed 0 bases from V and 10 bases from J, with 14 bases in between. The CDR3 reads CASSLGWPGESPLHF. The CDR3, as DNA: TGCGCCAGCAGCTTGGGCTGGCCAGGGGAATCACCCCTCCACTTT.

The CDR3 here is CASSGDAGLGNQPQHF. Written as DNA, the CDR3 is TGTGCCAGCAGCGGGGACGCGGGGTTGGGCAATCAGCCCCAGCATTTT. The chain carries TRBV7-2 and TRBJ1-5; tentatively, D is TRBD1 (5 bases). The CDR3 extends over 16 amino acids. V lost 5 bases and J lost 2, with 16 bases in between. The germline CDR1 and CDR2 sequences are SGHTA and FQGNSA.

The rearrangement joins TRBV3-1 (or the pseudogene TRBV3-2) to TRBJ2-3; D gene unclear. The CDR3 sequence is 12 residues long. The V end was cut by 2 bases, the J end by 5 bases, with 5 bases between. In germline, CDR1 is LGHDT, CDR2 YNNKEL (reference sequence). The CDR3 loop is CASSQREDTQYF. The CDR3 DNA follows: TGTGCCAGCAGCCAAAGAGAAGATACGCAGTATTTT.

This clone was counted once. The gene calls are TRBV24-1 and TRBJ2-5; the D gene is possibly TRBD2 (7 bases). The germline CDR1 and CDR2 sequences are KGHDR and SFDVKD. Trimming took off 2 bases at V and 3 bases at J, with 15 bases between the two ends. CDR3 length equals 16 residues. The chain's CDR3 is CATSDSGGGAEETQYF. CDR3 nucleotide sequence: TGTGCCACCAGTGATTCGGGTGGGGGGGCGGAAGAGACCCAGTACTTC.

This sequence joins TRBV6-7 and TRBJ1-2; a possible D gene is TRBD1 (6 bases). TRBV6-7 carries the ORF label, with uncertain function. V lost 5 bases and J lost 5, with 9 bases in between. CDR3 length: 12 amino acids. CDR3 coding DNA: TGTGCCAGCAGTACAGGGTATTATGGCTACACCTTC. Translation gives CASSTGYYGYTF.

The chain employs TRBV9 and TRBJ2-2; D uncertain. V was shortened by 0 bases and J by 8 bases, with 8 bases between the two germline ends. The germline CDR1 and CDR2 sequences are SGDLS and YYNGEE. The CDR3 is 13 residues long. This chain's CDR3 is CASSVATVGELFF. The CDR3 DNA is TGTGCCAGCAGCGTAGCTACCGTAGGGGAGCTGTTTTTT.

V usage is TRBV6-1 and J usage is TRBJ1-3; 7 nucleotides agree with TRBD1. Germline V gene lookup returns CDR1 MNHNS and CDR2 SASEGT. Losses at the gene ends were 1 base for V and 8 bases for J; bases not matched to a gene: 17. This CDR3 spans 18 amino acids. CDR3 nucleotide sequence: TGTGCCAGCAGTGAAGTGGGGACCGCGGGGAGCGGACAGGACACCATATATTTT. Translating it yields CASSEVGTAGSGQDTIYF.

The CDR3: CASSSTPRAEAFF. The CDR3 nucleotides read TGTGCCAGCAGCTCGACCCCCCGGGCTGAAGCTTTCTTT. This chain joins TRBV5-6 and TRBJ1-1; no clear D. Germline CDR1 reads SGHDT; CDR2 reads YYEEEE. The CDR3 loop spans 13 amino acids. V shed 3 bases and J shed 6 bases, with 12 bases lying between them.

This chain joins TRBV19 and TRBJ1-5; D ambiguous. The length of the CDR3 is 13 residues. Germline-derived CDR1 and CDR2 are LNHDA and SQIVND (reference sequence). Trimming left V 7 bases short and J 4 bases short, with 11 bases between. In nucleotides, the CDR3 is TGTGCCAGTAAAGAGAGCTCGAATCAGCCCCAGCATTTT. Translated, it gives CASKESSNQPQHF.

A remark on this clone: This same CDR3 is encoded by further DNA sequences in the sample. Here the CDR3 DNA reads TGCGCCAGCAGCCCGGGGACTAGCGGGATCTCCTACGAGCAGTACTTC. Translated: CASSPGTSGISYEQYF. V gene TRBV5-1 combines with J gene TRBJ2-7, with 13 positions matching TRBD2. J lost 0 bases, V lost 4 bases, and 4 bases had no gene match. This CDR3 contains 16 residues. Germline lookup yields CDR1 SGHRS and CDR2 YFSETQ.

This chain joins TRBV12-3 or TRBV12-4 and TRBJ2-7; the D gene is possibly TRBD2 (5 bases). The V and J ends lost 6 bases and 2 bases respectively, with 11 bases between them. The length of the CDR3 is 13 residues. CDR3 coding DNA: TGTGCCAGCAGCCTTAGCGTGGCCTACGAGCAGTACTTC. Its translation: CASSLSVAYEQYF.

The chain employs TRBV9 and TRBJ2-1; possibly TRBD2 for D (6 bases). The germline V gene has CDR1 SGDLS and CDR2 YYNGEE. V lost 0 bases and J lost 8, with 9 bases in between. This CDR3 comprises 13 residues. The CDR3 sequence is CASSVARLDEQFF. The CDR3, as DNA: TGTGCCAGCAGCGTAGCTCGACTAGATGAGCAGTTCTTC.

V usage is TRBV3-1 (or the pseudogene TRBV3-2) and J usage is TRBJ2-2; 8 nucleotides line up with TRBD1. J gave up 1 base and V 0 bases, and 10 bases lay outside the gene matches. The length of the CDR3 is 19 residues. Germline lookup yields CDR1 LGHDT and CDR2 YNNKEL (reference sequence). The CDR3 region has the DNA TGTGCCAGCAGCCAAGATCATTTTTCCGGGACAGGGAACACCGGGGAGCTGTTTTTT. Its protein product is CASSQDHFSGTGNTGELFF.